The rows below give T cell receptor beta chains drawn from one sample of a study of T cell responses to AZD1222 COVID-19 vaccine. Measured with immunoSEQ multiplex PCR; TCRdb has only the in-frame clones, and not every one. The sample has around 120,000 clones; around 90% are singletons. Sequenced material: peripheral blood, taken on day 0 of AZD1222 vaccination. These receptors were collected from an adult in good health. Both conserved end residues are part of each CDR3. D genes are given only for firm matches. Part of the rows lack a size; the others show once, few, many or a class for expanded clones.

DNA | CDR3 | J | size | V | D
TGTGCCAGCAGCGTCTTTTCAGCTAGCGATGAGCAGTTCTTC | CASSVFSASDEQFF | TRBJ2-1 | - | TRBV9 | -
TGTGCCAGCAGTTTTGGGGGATTCTATGGCTACACCTTC | CASSFGGFYGYTF | TRBJ1-2 | - | TRBV12-3/TRBV12-4 | -
TGTGCCAGCAGCTTAGATCCGGGTCGGAGGACCGGGGAGCTGTTTTTT | CASSLDPGRRTGELFF | TRBJ2-2 | - | TRBV7-9 | -
TGTGCCAGCTCACCACCGGCGCAGGGTGAGAGAGCTTTCTTT | CASSPPAQGERAFF | TRBJ1-1 | once | TRBV18 | -
TGTGCCAGCGGCCGACGAAGCCAAGAGACCCAGTACTTC | CASGRRSQETQYF | TRBJ2-5 | - | TRBV3-1/TRBV3-2 | -
TGTGCCAGCAAGCGGGTGGCAGGGAATGACATTCAGTACTTC | CASKRVAGNDIQYF | TRBJ2-4 | - | TRBV7-2 | -
TGTGCCAGCAGTTTTGGGGACTCCTACGAGCAGTACTTC | CASSFGDSYEQYF | TRBJ2-7 | - | TRBV12-3/TRBV12-4 | -
TGTGCCAGCAGCTCCACAGACTTT | CASSSTDF | TRBJ1-1 | - | TRBV11-2 | -
TGCGCCAGCAGCTTGCAGTCCGACAGTCGATACGAGCAGTACTTC | CASSLQSDSRYEQYF | TRBJ2-7 | - | TRBV5-1 | -
TGTGCCAGCAACAGGGGGCGTGGCGGGGAGCTGTTTTTT | CASNRGRGGELFF | TRBJ2-2 | - | TRBV9 | TRBD1
TGCGCCAGCAGCCCCGACACACGGCTGGGCAATGAGCAGTTCTTC | CASSPDTRLGNEQFF | TRBJ2-1 | - | TRBV5-1 | -
TGTGCCAGCAGCCCTACTCCTTTAGGCTACGAGCAGTACTTC | CASSPTPLGYEQYF | TRBJ2-7 | - | TRBV11-3 | -
TGTGCCAGCTCACCAGGGGCCACGCTCCCCTCCTACGAGCAGTACTTC | CASSPGATLPSYEQYF | TRBJ2-7 | - | TRBV18 | -
TGTGCCAGCAGCGACAGGGGGCGGACCCAGCATTTT | CASSDRGRTQHF | TRBJ1-5 | - | TRBV2 | TRBD1
TGTGCCAGCAGCCAAGAACCACGCGCCTACGAGCAGTACTTC | CASSQEPRAYEQYF | TRBJ2-7 | few | TRBV3-1/TRBV3-2 | -
TGTGCTAGCAGCTTCACAGGGGGTGAAAAACTGTTTTTT | CASSFTGGEKLFF | TRBJ1-4 | - | TRBV7-7 | TRBD1
TGCGCCAGCAGCTTGGCCGGGACTCGGACTGAAACTGGAAACACCATATATTTT | CASSLAGTRTETGNTIYF | TRBJ1-3 | - | TRBV5-1 | -
TGTGCCAGCAGCAGCGGACAGGGCGGCAATCAGCCCCAGCATTTT | CASSSGQGGNQPQHF | TRBJ1-5 | - | TRBV7-6 | TRBD1
TGTGCCAGAAGCTTGCAAAGACCGATGCTGAACACTGAAGCTTTCTTT | CARSLQRPMLNTEAFF | TRBJ1-1 | - | TRBV5-3 | -
TGCGCCAGCAGTGAAGGAATAGCGGGATTGGGGGCCACAGATACGCAGTATTTT | CASSEGIAGLGATDTQYF | TRBJ2-3 | once | TRBV10-1 | TRBD2
TGTGCCAGCTCCCCCGTAGGTACGGCCTACGAGCAGTACTTC | CASSPVGTAYEQYF | TRBJ2-7 | - | TRBV18 | -
TGCGCCAGCAGCCAAGATCCGAACACCGGGGAGCTGTTTTTT | CASSQDPNTGELFF | TRBJ2-2 | once | TRBV4-1 | -
TGTGCCAGCAGTTTACGGGCAGGGCCCTACGAGCAGTACTTC | CASSLRAGPYEQYF | TRBJ2-7 | - | TRBV27 | -
TGTGCCACGAAGCGGGGTAGGGACACTGAAGCTTTCTTT | CATKRGRDTEAFF | TRBJ1-1 | - | TRBV19 | -
TGTGCCAGCAGCCAGTCCTATAACAATGAGCAGTTCTTC | CASSQSYNNEQFF | TRBJ2-1 | once | TRBV7-3 | -
TGTGCCAGCAGCTCGACAGGGGCCGGGGCCAACGTCCTGACTTTC | CASSSTGAGANVLTF | TRBJ2-6 | once | TRBV7-9 | TRBD1
TGTGCCAGCAGCTTGACAGGGGGCTACGCATCCTACAATGAGCAGTTCTTC | CASSLTGGYASYNEQFF | TRBJ2-1 | - | TRBV5-5 | TRBD1
TGCAGTGCTAGTTGGCTGAACACTGAAGCTTTCTTT | CSASWLNTEAFF | TRBJ1-1 | - | TRBV20-1 | -
TGTGCCAGCTCACCACCGGTAGAGACCCAGTACTTC | CASSPPVETQYF | TRBJ2-5 | - | TRBV18 | -
TGTGCCTGGAGGGACTGGACAGGGCCGTCAGAAGGCTACACCTTC | CAWRDWTGPSEGYTF | TRBJ1-2 | - | TRBV30 | TRBD1
TGTGCCAGCAGACGGGGACAGGTGAGCACTGAAGCTTTCTTT | CASRRGQVSTEAFF | TRBJ1-1 | - | TRBV5-4 | TRBD1
TGTGCCAGCAGTTTACATCAGGGGATTCAGTACTTC | CASSLHQGIQYF | TRBJ2-7 | - | TRBV12-3/TRBV12-4 | -
TGCGCCAGCAGCCCCTGGGACAGGGAAACCGGGGAGCTGTTTTTT | CASSPWDRETGELFF | TRBJ2-2 | - | TRBV5-1 | TRBD1
TGTGCCAGTAGTATCCACAGGGGGCAGAATCAGCCCCAGCATTTT | CASSIHRGQNQPQHF | TRBJ1-5 | - | TRBV19 | TRBD1
TGTGCCAGCAGCCACGGTCGAAACAGGGGGTTGGGAACTGAAGCTTTCTTT | CASSHGRNRGLGTEAFF | TRBJ1-1 | - | TRBV7-9 | TRBD1
TGTGCCAGCAGCGAGGATAATAATTACTCACCCCTCCACTTT | CASSEDNNYSPLHF | TRBJ1-6 | - | TRBV9 | -
TGTGCCAGCAGCCTCCGGTGGGGGCGGGAGGGACGACAAGTAGGCAATGAGCAGTTCTTC | CASSLRWGREGRQVGNEQFF | TRBJ2-1 | - | TRBV3-1/TRBV3-2 | TRBD2
TGTGCCAGCAGGCGACATTATAACAGCGGTTCACCCCTCCACTTT | CASRRHYNSGSPLHF | TRBJ1-6 | - | TRBV2 | -
TGTGCCACCAGTGACACAGGACAGCTTCAAGAGACCCAGTACTTC | CATSDTGQLQETQYF | TRBJ2-5 | - | TRBV24-1 | -
TGTGCCAGCAGTCCGCGGGGGGGATGGGGCTACACCTTC | CASSPRGGWGYTF | TRBJ1-2 | - | TRBV6-5 | -
TGTGCCACCCGGTGGGGGCCCACCTACGAGCAGTACTTC | CATRWGPTYEQYF | TRBJ2-7 | - | TRBV6-5 | -
TGTGCCAGCGGGGCGGTCAGCAATCAGCCCCAGCATTTT | CASGAVSNQPQHF | TRBJ1-5 | - | TRBV6-5 | -
TGTGCCAGCAGCCACGGACTAGAATATGGCTACACCTTC | CASSHGLEYGYTF | TRBJ1-2 | - | TRBV7-9 | -
TGTGCCAGCAATACCTCCCCCGGGACAGGGGGCTGGGAGCAGTTCTTC | CASNTSPGTGGWEQFF | TRBJ2-1 | - | TRBV9 | TRBD1
TGTGCCACCTTGGAGGGGGTCGGAAAGCAGTACTTC | CATLEGVGKQYF | TRBJ2-7 | - | TRBV19 | -
TGTGCCAGCAGTTATGTGGGGGGACCAAATCAGCCCCAGCATTTT | CASSYVGGPNQPQHF | TRBJ1-5 | - | TRBV6-2/TRBV6-3 | -
TGTGCCAGTAGTGAGGGACAGGGCAGAAGGTATAATGAAGCTTTCTTT | CASSEGQGRRYNEAFF | TRBJ1-1 | - | TRBV19 | TRBD1